This entry describes one T cell receptor beta chain. This specimen comes from a study of T cell changes during pregnancy in multiple sclerosis. V dropped 6 bases and J dropped 9 bases, with 15 bases sitting between them. In germline, CDR1 is MNHEY, CDR2 SVGAGI. The CDR3 runs 13 residues. TCRdb's table, derived via immunoSEQ multiplex PCR, lists solely in-frame clones and lacks some. There are over 25,000 clones in the sample; about 89% occur only once, and around 10% lies in the top ten. This sequence was found in a female donor with multiple sclerosis, enrolled in a pregnancy study. The material sequenced was CD8+ T cells from peripheral blood mononuclear cells, taken in the third trimester of pregnancy. The V call is TRBV6-5, the J call TRBJ2-1, with D maybe TRBD2 (5 bases). In DNA form, the CDR3 reads TGTGCCAGCAGCCCCGCGGACTGGGGTGAGCAGTTCTTC. Protein sequence: CASSPADWGEQFF.